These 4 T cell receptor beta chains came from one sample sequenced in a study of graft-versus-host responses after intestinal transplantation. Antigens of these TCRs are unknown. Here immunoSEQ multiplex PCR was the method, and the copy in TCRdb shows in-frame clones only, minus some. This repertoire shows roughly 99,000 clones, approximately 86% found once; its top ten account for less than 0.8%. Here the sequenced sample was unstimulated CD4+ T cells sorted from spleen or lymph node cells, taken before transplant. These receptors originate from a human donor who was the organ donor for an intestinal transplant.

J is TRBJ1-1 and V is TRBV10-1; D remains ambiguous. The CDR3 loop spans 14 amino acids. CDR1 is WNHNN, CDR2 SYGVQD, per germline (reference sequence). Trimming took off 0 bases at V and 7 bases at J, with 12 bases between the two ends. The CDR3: CASSESGSHHEAFF. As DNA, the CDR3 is TGCGCCAGCAGTGAGTCTGGGAGCCATCATGAAGCTTTCTTT.

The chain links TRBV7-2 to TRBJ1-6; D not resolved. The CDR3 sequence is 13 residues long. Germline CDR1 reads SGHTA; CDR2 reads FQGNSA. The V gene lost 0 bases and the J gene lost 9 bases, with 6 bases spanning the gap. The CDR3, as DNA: TGTGCCAGCAGCTTAGCTCTTAGTTCACCCCTCCACTTT. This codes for CASSLALSSPLHF.

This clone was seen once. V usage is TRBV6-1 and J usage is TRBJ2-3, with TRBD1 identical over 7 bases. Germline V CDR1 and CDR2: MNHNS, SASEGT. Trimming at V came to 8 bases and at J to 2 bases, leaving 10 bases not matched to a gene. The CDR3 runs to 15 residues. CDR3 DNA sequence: TGTGCCAGCTCCCTCAGGGGGATCGACACAGATACGCAGTATTTT. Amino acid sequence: CASSLRGIDTDTQYF.

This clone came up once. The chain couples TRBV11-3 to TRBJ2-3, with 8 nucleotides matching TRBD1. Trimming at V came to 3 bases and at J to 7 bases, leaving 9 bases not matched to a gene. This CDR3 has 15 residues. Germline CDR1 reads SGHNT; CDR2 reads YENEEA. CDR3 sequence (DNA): TGTGCCAGCAGCTTTTGGGCGAGACAGGGGAATACGCAGTATTTT. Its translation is CASSFWARQGNTQYF.